This TCR beta chain was found in a study of shared clonotypes between healthy human individuals. Naive CD8 populations comprised CD45RO-negative cells positively selected for CCR7, excluding terminally differentiated effector memory CD45RA+ cells. Donors, healthy HIV-negative adults, lacked recent acute infections or vaccinations. The assay was immunoSEQ multiplex PCR, and TCRdb's table has in-frame clones only and misses some. This table holds some 1,900,000 clones, roughly 95% found once. This CDR3 is built from 12 residues. The V gene's germline CDR1 is SGHNT and CDR2 YYREEE (reference sequence). V lost 5 bases, J lost 4 bases, and 9 bases lay in between.

This sequence originates from a man aged 18 to 30 in good health. Sequencing was performed on naive CD8+ T cells sorted from blood. This chain uses TRBV5-4 with TRBJ1-1; no firm D call. Written as DNA, the CDR3 is TGTGCCAGCAGTAGGTACGGCACTGAAGCTTTCTTT. This translates into CASSRYGTEAFF.